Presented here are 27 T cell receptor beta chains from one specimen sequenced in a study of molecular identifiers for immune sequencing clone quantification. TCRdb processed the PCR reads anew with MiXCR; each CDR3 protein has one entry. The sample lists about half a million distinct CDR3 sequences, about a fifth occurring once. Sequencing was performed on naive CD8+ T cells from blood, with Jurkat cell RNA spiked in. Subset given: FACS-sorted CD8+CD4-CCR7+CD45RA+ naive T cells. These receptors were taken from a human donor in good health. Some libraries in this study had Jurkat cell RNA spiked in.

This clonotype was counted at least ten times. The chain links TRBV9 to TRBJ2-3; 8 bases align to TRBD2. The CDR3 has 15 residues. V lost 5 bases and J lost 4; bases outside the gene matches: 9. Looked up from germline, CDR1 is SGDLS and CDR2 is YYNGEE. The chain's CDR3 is CASSPAGEGADTQYF. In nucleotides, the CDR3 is TGTGCCAGCAGTCCAGCGGGAGAAGGGGCAGATACGCAGTATTTT.

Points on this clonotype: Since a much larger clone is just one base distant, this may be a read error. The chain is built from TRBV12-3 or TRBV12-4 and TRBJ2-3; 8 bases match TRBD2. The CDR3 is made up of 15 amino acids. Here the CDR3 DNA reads TGTGCCAGCCAAGTCCGGGAGGGCCGTGCAGATGCGCAGTATTTT. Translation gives CASQVREGRADAQYF.

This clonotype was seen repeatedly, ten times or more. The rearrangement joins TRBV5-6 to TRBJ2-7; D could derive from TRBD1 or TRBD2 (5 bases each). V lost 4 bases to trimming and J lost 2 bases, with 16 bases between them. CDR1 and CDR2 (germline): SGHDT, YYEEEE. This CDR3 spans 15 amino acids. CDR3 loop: CASSPRDQLPYEQYF. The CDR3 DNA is TGTGCCAGCAGCCCCCGGGACCAACTTCCCTACGAGCAGTACTTC.

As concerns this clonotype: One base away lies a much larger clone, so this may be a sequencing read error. This CDR3 is CASSQVVSGVNVLTF. In DNA form, the CDR3 reads TGCGCCAGCAGCCAAGTTGTCTCTGGGGTCAACGTCCTGACTTTC. V and J are TRBV4-1 and TRBJ2-6; D is uncertain. The CDR3 runs 15 residues. Germline V gives CDR1 MGHRA, CDR2 YSYEKL.

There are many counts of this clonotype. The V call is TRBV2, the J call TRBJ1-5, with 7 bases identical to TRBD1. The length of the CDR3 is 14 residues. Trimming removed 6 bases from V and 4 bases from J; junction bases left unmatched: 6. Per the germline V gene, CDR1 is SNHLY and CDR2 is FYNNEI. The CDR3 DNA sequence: TGTGCCAGCAGACAGGGACAGCGAAATCAGCCCCAGCATTTT. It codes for CASRQGQRNQPQHF.

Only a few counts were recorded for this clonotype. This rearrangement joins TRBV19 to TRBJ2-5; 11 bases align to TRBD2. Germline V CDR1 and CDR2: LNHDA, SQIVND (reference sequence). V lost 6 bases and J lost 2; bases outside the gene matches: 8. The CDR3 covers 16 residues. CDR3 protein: CASSWSSGGSQETQYF. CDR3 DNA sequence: TGTGCCAGTAGCTGGTCTAGCGGGGGGTCGCAAGAGACCCAGTACTTC.

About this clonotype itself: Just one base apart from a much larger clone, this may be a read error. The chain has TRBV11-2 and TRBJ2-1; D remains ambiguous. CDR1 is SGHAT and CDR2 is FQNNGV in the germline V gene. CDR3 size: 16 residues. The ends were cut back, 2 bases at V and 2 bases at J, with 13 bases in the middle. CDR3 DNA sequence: TGTGCCAGCAGCTTAAGTTGGGGAAGCCCCTACAATGAGCAGTTCTTC. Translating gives CASSLSWGSPYNEQFF. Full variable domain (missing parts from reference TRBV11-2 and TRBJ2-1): EAGVAQSPRYKIIEKRQSVAFWCNPISGHATLYWYQQILGQGPKLLIQFQNNGVVDDSQLPKDRFSAERLKGVDSTLKIQPAKLEDSAVYLCASSLSWGSPYNEQFFGPGTRLTVL.

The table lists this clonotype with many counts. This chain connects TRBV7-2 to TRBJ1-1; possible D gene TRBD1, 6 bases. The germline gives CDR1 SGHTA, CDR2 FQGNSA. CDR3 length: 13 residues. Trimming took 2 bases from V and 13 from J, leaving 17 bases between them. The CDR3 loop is CASSLRTVLLGFF. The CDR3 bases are TGTGCCAGCAGCTTAAGGACAGTTCTTCTTGGTTTCTTT.

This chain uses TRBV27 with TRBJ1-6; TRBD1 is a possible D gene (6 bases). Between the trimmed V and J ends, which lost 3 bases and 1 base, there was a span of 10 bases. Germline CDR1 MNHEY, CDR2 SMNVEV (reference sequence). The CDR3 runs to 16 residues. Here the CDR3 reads CASSFRGRSYNSPLHF. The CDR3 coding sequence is TGTGCCAGCAGTTTTCGGGGGCGTTCCTATAATTCACCCCTCCACTTT.

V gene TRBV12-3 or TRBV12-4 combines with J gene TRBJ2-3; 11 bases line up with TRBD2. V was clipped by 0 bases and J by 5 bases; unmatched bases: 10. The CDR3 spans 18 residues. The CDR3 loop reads CASSLAADSGGALDTQYF. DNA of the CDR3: TGTGCCAGCAGTTTAGCGGCGGATAGCGGGGGGGCACTAGATACGCAGTATTTT.

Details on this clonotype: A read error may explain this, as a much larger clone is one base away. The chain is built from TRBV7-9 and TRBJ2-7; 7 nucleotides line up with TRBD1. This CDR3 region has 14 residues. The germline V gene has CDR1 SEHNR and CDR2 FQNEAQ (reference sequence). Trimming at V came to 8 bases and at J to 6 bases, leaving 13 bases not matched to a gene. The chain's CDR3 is CASGWGTEGVEQYF. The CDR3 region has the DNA TGTGCCAGCGGCTGGGGGACAGAGGGAGTCGAGCAGTACTTC.

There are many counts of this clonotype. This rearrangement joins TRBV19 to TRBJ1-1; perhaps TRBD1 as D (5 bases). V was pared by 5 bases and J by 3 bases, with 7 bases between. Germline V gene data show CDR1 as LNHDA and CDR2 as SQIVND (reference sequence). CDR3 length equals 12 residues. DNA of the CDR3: TGTGCCAGTAGTGTGGGACACACTGAAGCTTTCTTT. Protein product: CASSVGHTEAFF.

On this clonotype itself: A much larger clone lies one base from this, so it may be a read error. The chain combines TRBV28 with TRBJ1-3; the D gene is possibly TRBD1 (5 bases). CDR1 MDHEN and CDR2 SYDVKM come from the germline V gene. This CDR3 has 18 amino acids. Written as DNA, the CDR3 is TGTGCCACCGGGCTCGCCGTGGGGCAGCCCGACTCTGGAAACACCCTATATTTT. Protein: CATGLAVGQPDSGNTLYF.

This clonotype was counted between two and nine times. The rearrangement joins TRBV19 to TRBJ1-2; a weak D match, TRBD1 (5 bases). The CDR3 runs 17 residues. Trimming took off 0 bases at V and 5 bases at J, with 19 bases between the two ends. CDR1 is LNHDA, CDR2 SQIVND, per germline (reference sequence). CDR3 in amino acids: CASSIDWVVRRQYGYTF. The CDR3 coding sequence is TGTGCCAGTAGTATAGATTGGGTTGTTCGTCGACAGTATGGCTACACCTTC. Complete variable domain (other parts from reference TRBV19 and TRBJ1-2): DGGITQSPKYLFRKEGQNVTLSCEQNLNHDAMYWYRQDPGQGLRLIYYSQIVNDFQKGDIAEGYSVSREKKESFPLTVTSAQKNPTAFYLCASSIDWVVRRQYGYTFGSGTRLTVV.

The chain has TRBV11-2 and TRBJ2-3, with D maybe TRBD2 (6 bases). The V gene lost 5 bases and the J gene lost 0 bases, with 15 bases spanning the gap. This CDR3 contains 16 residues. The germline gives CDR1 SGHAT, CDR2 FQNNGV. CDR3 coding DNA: TGTGCCAGCAGCATACAGGACTATACTAGCACAGATACGCAGTATTTT. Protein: CASSIQDYTSTDTQYF.

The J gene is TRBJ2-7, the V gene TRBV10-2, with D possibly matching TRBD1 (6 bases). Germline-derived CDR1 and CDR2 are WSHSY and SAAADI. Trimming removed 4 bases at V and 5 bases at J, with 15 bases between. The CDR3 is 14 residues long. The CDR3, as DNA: TGCGCCAGCAGTGCGGCAGGGGAGTACAACGAGCAGTACTTC. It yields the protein CASSAAGEYNEQYF.

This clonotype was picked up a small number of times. The CDR3 here is CASSWGGPTDTQYF. CDR3 DNA: TGTGCCAGCAGTTGGGGGGGGCCCACAGATACGCAGTATTTT. The chain has TRBV27 and TRBJ2-3; a weak D match, TRBD2 (7 bases). CDR1 is MNHEY and CDR2 is SMNVEV in the germline V gene (reference sequence). With 4 bases removed from V and 2 bases from J, the gap between germline ends came to 10 bases. The CDR3 runs 14 residues.

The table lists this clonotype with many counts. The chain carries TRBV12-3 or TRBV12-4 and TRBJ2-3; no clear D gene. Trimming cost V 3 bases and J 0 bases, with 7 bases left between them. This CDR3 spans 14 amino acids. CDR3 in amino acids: CASSFASSTDTQYF. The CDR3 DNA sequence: TGTGCCAGCAGTTTCGCCTCTAGCACAGATACGCAGTATTTT.

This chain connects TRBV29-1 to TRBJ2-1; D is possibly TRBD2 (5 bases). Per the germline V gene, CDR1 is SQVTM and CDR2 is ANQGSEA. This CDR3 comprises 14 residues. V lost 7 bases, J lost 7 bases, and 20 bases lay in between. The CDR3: CSATPAGVVNEQFF. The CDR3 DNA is TGCAGCGCCACTCCGGCCGGGGTGGTAAATGAGCAGTTCTTC.

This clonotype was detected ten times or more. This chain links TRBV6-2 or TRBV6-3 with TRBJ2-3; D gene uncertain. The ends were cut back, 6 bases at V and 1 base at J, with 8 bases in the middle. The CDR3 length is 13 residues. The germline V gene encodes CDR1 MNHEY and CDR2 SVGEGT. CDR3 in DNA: TGTGCCAGCAGCAACGAGGGCACAGATACGCAGTATTTT. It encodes CASSNEGTDTQYF.

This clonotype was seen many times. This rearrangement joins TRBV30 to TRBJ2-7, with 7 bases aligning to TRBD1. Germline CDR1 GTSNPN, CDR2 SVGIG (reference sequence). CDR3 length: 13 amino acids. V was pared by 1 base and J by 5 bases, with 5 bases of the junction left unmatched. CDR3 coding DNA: TGTGCCTGGAGTGAGACAGGGTTGGACGAGCAGTACTTC. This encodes CAWSETGLDEQYF.

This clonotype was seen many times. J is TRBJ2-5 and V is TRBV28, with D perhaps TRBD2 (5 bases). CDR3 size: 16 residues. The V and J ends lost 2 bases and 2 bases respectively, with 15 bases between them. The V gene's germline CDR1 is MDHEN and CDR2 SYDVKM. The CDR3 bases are TGTGCCAGCAGTTTAGTCTTAGGGTCGGGACAAGAGACCCAGTACTTC. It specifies CASSLVLGSGQETQYF.

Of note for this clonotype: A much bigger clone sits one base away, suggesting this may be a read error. DNA of the CDR3: TGCGCCAGCAGCCAAGCTGACAGGCTGGATGAGCAGTTCTTC. Translation: CASSQADRLDEQFF. J is TRBJ2-1 and V is TRBV4-3, with D possibly matching TRBD1 (6 bases). Germline values: CDR1 LGHNA, CDR2 YSLEER. CDR3 length equals 14 residues. V gave up 1 base and J gave up 8 bases, with 12 bases separating them.

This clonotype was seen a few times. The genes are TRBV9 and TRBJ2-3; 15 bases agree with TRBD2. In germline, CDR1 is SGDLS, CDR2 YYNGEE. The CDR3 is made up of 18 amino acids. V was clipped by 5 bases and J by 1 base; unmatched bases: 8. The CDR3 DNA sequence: TGTGCCAGCAGTCCCGGACTAGCGGGAGGGCCGGGCACAGATACGCAGTATTTT. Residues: CASSPGLAGGPGTDTQYF. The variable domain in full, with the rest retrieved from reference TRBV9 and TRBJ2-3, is DSGVTQTPKHLITATGQRVTLRCSPRSGDLSVYWYQQSLDQGLQFLIQYYNGEERAKGNILERFSAQQFPDLHSELNLSSLELGDSALYFCASSPGLAGGPGTDTQYFGPGTRLTVL.

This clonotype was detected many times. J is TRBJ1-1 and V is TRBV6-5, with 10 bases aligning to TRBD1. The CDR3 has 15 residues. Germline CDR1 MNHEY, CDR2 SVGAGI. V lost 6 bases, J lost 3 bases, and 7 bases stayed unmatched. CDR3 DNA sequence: TGTGCCAGCAGAACCGGGACAGGGGCTTACACTGAAGCTTTCTTT. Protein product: CASRTGTGAYTEAFF.

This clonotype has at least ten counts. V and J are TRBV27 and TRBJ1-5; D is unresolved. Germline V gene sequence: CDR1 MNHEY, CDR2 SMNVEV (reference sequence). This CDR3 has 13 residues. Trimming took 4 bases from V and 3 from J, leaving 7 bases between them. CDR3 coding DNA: TGTGCCAGCAGTTCGGGCCTCAATCAGCCCCAGCATTTT. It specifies CASSSGLNQPQHF.

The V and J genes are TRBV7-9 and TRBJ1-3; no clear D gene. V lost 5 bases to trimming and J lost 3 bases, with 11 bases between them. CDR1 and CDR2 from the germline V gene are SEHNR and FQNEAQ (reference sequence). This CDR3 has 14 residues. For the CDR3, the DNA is TGTGCCAGCAGCCCCCTCCTAAGTGGAAACACCATATATTTT. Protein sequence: CASSPLLSGNTIYF.